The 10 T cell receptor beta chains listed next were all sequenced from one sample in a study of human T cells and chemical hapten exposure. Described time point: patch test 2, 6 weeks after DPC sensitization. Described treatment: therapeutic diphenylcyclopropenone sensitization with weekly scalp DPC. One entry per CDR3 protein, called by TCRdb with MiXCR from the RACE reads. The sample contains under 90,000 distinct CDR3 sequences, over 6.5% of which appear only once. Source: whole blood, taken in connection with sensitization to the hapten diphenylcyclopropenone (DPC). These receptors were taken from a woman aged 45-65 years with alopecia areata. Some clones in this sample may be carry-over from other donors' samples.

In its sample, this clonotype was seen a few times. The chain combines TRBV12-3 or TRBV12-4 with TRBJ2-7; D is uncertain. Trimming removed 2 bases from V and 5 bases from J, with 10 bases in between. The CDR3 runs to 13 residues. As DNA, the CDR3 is TGTGCCAGCAGTTTAATCCTAGTCAACGAGCAGTACTTC. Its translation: CASSLILVNEQYF.

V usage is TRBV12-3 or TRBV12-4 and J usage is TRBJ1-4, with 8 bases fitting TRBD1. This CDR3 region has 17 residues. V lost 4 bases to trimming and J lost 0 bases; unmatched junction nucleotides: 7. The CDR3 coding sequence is TGTGCCAGCAGTTCCAGGACAGGGCCTGCAACTAATGAAAAACTGTTTTTT. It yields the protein CASSSRTGPATNEKLFF.

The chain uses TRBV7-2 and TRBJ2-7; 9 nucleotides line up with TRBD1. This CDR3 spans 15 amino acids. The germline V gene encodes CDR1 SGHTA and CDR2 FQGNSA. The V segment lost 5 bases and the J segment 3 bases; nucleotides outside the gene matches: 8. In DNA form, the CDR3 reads TGTGCCAGCAGCCCTACGACAGGGGGTGGCTACGAGCAGTACTTC. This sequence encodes CASSPTTGGGYEQYF. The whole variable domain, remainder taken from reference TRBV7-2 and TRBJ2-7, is GAGVSQSPSNKVTEKGKDVELRCDPISGHTALYWYRQSLGQGLEFLIYFQGNSAPDKSGLPSDRFSAERTGGSVSTLTIQRTQQEDSAVYLCASSPTTGGGYEQYFGPGTRLTVT.

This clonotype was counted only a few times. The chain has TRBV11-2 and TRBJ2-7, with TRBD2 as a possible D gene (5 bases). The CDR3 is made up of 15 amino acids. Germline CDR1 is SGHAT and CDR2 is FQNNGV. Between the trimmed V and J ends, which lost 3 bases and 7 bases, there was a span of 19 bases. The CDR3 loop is CASSFPPTWGEEQYF. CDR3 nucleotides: TGTGCCAGCAGCTTCCCTCCCACTTGGGGAGAAGAGCAGTACTTC.

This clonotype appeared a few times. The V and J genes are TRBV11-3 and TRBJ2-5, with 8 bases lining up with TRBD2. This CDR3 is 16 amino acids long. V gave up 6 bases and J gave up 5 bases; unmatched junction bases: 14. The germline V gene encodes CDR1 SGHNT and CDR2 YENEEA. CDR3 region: CASSPGGQGPTETQYF. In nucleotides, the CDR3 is TGTGCCAGCAGTCCGGGGGGGCAGGGGCCAACGGAGACCCAGTACTTC.

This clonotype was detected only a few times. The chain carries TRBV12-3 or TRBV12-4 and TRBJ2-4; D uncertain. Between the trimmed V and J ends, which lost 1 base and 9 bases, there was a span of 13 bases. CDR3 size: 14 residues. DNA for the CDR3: TGTGCCAGCAGTTTAGGAGTAACACCGAGCATTCAGTACTTC. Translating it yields CASSLGVTPSIQYF.

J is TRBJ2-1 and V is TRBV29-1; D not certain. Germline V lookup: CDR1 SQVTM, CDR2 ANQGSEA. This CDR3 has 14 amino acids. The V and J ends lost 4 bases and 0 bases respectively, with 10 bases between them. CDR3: CSVVTLDSYNEQFF. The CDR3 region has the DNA TGCAGCGTTGTAACTCTAGACTCCTACAATGAGCAGTTCTTC.

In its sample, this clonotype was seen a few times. CDR3 sequence (DNA): TGTGCCAGCAGACTCGGACGGGGCTATGGCTACACCTTC. Translated: CASRLGRGYGYTF. J is TRBJ1-2 and V is TRBV6-6; D unclear. The CDR3 has 13 residues. Germline CDR1 is MNHNY and CDR2 is SVGAGI (reference sequence). The ends were cut back, 6 bases at V and 4 bases at J, with 12 bases in the middle.

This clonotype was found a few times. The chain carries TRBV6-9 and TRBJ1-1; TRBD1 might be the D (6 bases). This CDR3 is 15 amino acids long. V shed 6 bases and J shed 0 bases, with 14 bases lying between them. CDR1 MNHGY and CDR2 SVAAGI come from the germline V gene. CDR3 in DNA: TGTGCCAGCAGCCCTCACAGGGATTTGAACACTGAAGCTTTCTTT. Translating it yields CASSPHRDLNTEAFF.

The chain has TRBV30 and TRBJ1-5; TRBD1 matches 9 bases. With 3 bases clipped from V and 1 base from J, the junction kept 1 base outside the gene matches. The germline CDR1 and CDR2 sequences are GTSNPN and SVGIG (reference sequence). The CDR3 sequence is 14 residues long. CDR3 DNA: TGTGCCTGGAGCGGACAGGGGAGCAATCAGCCCCAGCATTTT. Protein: CAWSGQGSNQPQHF.